What follows describes a single TCR beta chain. TCRdb's copy holds only in-frame clones and misses some; the assay was immunoSEQ multiplex PCR. The sample records fewer than 70,000 clones, roughly 93% being singletons. The sample comes from a study of T cell changes during pregnancy in multiple sclerosis. This CDR3 is 11 amino acids long. Looked up from germline, CDR1 is DFQATT and CDR2 is SNEGSKA (reference sequence). Trimming removed 5 bases from V and 8 bases from J, with 12 bases in between. Source: peripheral blood, taken in the third trimester of pregnancy. The gene calls are TRBV20-1 and TRBJ1-2; D uncertain. This receptor was identified in a female donor with multiple sclerosis, enrolled in a pregnancy study. The DNA of the CDR3 is TGCAGTGCTGGGAACCGAGGGGGCTACACCTTC. Translating gives CSAGNRGGYTF.